The clone carrying this T cell receptor beta chain is termed medium-sized (0.01 to 0.1%). Its antigen is not identified. Trimming pared 2 bases from V and 8 bases from J, leaving 15 bases between. Germline CDR1 and CDR2: ENHRY and SYGVKD. This CDR3 spans 15 amino acids. The sample comes from a study of T-cell reconstitution after alpha-beta-depleted transplantation in children. Using unique molecular identifiers, the investigators prepared the TCRbeta library. MiXCR, applied by TCRdb to the PCR reads, yields one record per CDR3 protein. This table holds 6,500 to 9,000 distinct CDR3 sequences, about 30% found once. General study points: Several hundred rapidly expanded clones from non-depleted graft cells reportedly supplied alpha-beta T cells about two months post-transplant. Certain patients had high TCRbeta diversity at day 60, and it came from recipient T cells and thymic progenitors that survived. Among T cells one year after transplant, newly produced cells accounted for most counts and diversity.

J is TRBJ1-4 and V is TRBV10-3; TRBD1 might be the D (5 bases). The receptor was isolated from a boy in the first two years of life who had a stem cell transplant for SCID, so the T cells may come from the graft donor. Specimen: peripheral blood, collected 60 days after TCRalphabeta/CD19-depleted stem cell transplant. CDR3 sequence reads: CAISELGVQQEKLFF. The CDR3 DNA follows: TGTGCCATCAGTGAGCTAGGGGTGCAACAGGAAAAACTGTTTTTT.